Shown below are 21 T cell receptor beta chains from a single sample sequenced in a study of sequential checkpoint blockade in melanoma. Treatment described: randomized to nivolumab then ipilimumab (arm A) or the reverse (arm B). Only in-frame clones appear in the TCRdb table, and some are missing; sequencing was by immunoSEQ multiplex PCR. The repertoire has over 8,000 clones, approximately 76% of them found once; the top ten carry roughly 53%. Material: CD8+ T cells sorted from blood (inferred from file names), obtained from a patient given nivolumab and ipilimumab in sequence. The receptors shown here come from a human donor with melanoma.

This clone was picked up one time. The chain combines TRBV16 with TRBJ2-5; D may be TRBD2 (7 bases). Trimming shortened V by 0 bases and J by 11 bases, and 16 bases separated the two germline ends. CDR1 is KGHSY and CDR2 is FQNENV in the germline V gene. The CDR3 has 14 amino acids. The DNA for the CDR3 is TGTGCCAGCAGCCAATCAGGGGGAGGGCTTGAGCAGTACTTC. Residues: CASSQSGGGLEQYF.

The genes are TRBV28 and TRBJ1-5, with D uncertain. Germline CDR1 MDHEN, CDR2 SYDVKM. The CDR3 spans 11 residues. Trimming pared 3 bases from V and 6 bases from J, leaving 3 bases between. This CDR3 reads CASSFSQPQHF. The CDR3 DNA is TGTGCCAGCAGTTTCAGTCAGCCCCAGCATTTT.

The rearrangement links TRBV6-5 to TRBJ2-7; D may be TRBD2 (6 bases). CDR1 MNHEY and CDR2 SVGAGI come from the germline V gene. This CDR3 is 15 amino acids long. V shed 0 bases and J shed 2 bases, with 11 bases lying between them. The CDR3 nucleotides are TGTGCCAGCAGTTACTCCGGGACTCATCCCTACGAGCAGTACTTC. As protein: CASSYSGTHPYEQYF.

This clone was recorded a few times. This chain uses TRBV29-1 with TRBJ1-2, with TRBD1 matching over 7 bases. The germline V gene encodes CDR1 SQVTM and CDR2 ANQGSEA. This CDR3 comprises 13 residues. V was clipped by 7 bases and J by 4 bases; unmatched bases: 9. CDR3 bases: TGCAGCGGGGTGACAGGGTCCTCCTATGGCTACACCTTC. Its translation is CSGVTGSSYGYTF.

The chain links TRBV27 to TRBJ2-3, with D maybe TRBD1 (5 bases). V lost 6 bases and J 4 bases, leaving 14 bases between the germline ends. From germline, CDR1 is MNHEY and CDR2 SMNVEV (reference sequence). The length of the CDR3 is 14 residues. CDR3 coding DNA: TGTGCCAGCAGCTTGGCAGGGTATCCAGATACGCAGTATTTT. Amino acid sequence: CASSLAGYPDTQYF.

The V and J genes are TRBV27 and TRBJ1-4; TRBD1 is a possible D gene (6 bases). The V end lost 6 bases, the J end lost 4 bases, and 9 bases lay between the germline ends. This CDR3 spans 13 amino acids. Germline V gene lookup returns CDR1 MNHEY and CDR2 SMNVEV (reference sequence). DNA for the CDR3: TGTGCCAGCAGGGACAGAAGTAATGAAAAACTGTTTTTT. Its translation is CASRDRSNEKLFF.

The V and J genes are TRBV2 and TRBJ2-7, with 10 bases lining up with TRBD2. The germline gives CDR1 SNHLY, CDR2 FYNNEI. J was trimmed by 4 bases and V by 1 base; bases with no gene match: 4. The CDR3 is 15 residues long. This CDR3 is CASSEVLAGEYEQYF. Written as DNA, the CDR3 is TGTGCCAGCAGTGAAGTGCTAGCGGGGGAATACGAGCAGTACTTC. Filled out from reference TRBV2 and TRBJ2-7, the complete variable domain reads EPEVTQTPSHQVTQMGQEVILRCVPISNHLYFYWYRQILGQKVEFLVSFYNNEISEKSEIFDDQFSVERPDGSNFTLKIRSTKLEDSAMYFCASSEVLAGEYEQYFGPGTRLTVT.

The DNA for the CDR3 is TGTGCCAGCAGCTTCCGTCGGGCTAGCGGGATCGAGCAGTACTTC. Residues: CASSFRRASGIEQYF. The genes are TRBV11-3 and TRBJ2-7, with 9 bases aligning to TRBD2. V lost 3 bases and J lost 6; bases outside the gene matches: 9. The germline CDR1 and CDR2 sequences are SGHNT and YENEEA. The CDR3 runs to 15 residues.

The CDR3 spells CATHGGGTEAFF. In DNA, the CDR3 is TGTGCCACTCACGGGGGGGGCACTGAAGCTTTCTTT. The gene calls are TRBV28 and TRBJ1-1, with D maybe TRBD1 (5 bases). The V gene's germline CDR1 is MDHEN and CDR2 SYDVKM. The length of the CDR3 is 12 residues. With 10 bases removed from V and 4 bases from J, the gap between germline ends came to 13 bases.

The chain recombines TRBV4-2 with TRBJ2-7, with D unclear. Trimming cost V 0 bases and J 3 bases, with 6 bases left between them. The CDR3 sequence is 13 residues long. Looked up from germline, CDR1 is LGHNA and CDR2 is YNFKEQ. This CDR3 is CASSQEILYEQYF. The CDR3 nucleotides are TGTGCCAGCAGCCAAGAAATCCTCTACGAGCAGTACTTC.

The chain is built from TRBV27 and TRBJ1-2; D ambiguous. This CDR3 is built from 12 residues. Germline CDR1 MNHEY, CDR2 SMNVEV (reference sequence). The germline V and J ends were trimmed by 6 bases and 8 bases, with 13 bases remaining between them. The CDR3 bases are TGTGCCAGCAGCTCTGCGTTGGAGGGCTACACCTTC. This codes for CASSSALEGYTF.

The V call is TRBV4-2, the J call TRBJ1-5; 7 bases map to TRBD1. CDR1 LGHNA and CDR2 YNFKEQ come from the germline V gene. With 3 bases clipped from V and 4 bases from J, the junction kept 9 bases outside the gene matches. The CDR3 length is 16 residues. This CDR3 reads CASSHATGQKNQPQHF. The CDR3 coding sequence is TGTGCCAGCAGCCATGCCACGGGACAGAAAAATCAGCCCCAGCATTTT.

The J gene is TRBJ1-5, the V gene TRBV6-5; D gene uncertain. The CDR3 runs 13 residues. V was cut by 0 bases and J by 5 bases, with 5 bases left in between. The germline V gene has CDR1 MNHEY and CDR2 SVGAGI. This CDR3 is CASSYSSDQPQHF. CDR3 DNA: TGTGCCAGCAGTTACTCGAGTGATCAGCCCCAGCATTTT.

In regard to this clone: This CDR3 is also generated by other DNA sequences in the sample. The rearrangement joins TRBV5-6 to TRBJ2-7; D ambiguous. Between the trimmed V and J ends, which lost 0 bases and 7 bases, there was a span of 5 bases. CDR3 size: 11 residues. Germline loops: CDR1 SGHDT, CDR2 YYEEEE. CDR3 in DNA: TGTGCCAGCAGCTTGGCCGAGGAGCAGTACTTC. It is translated as CASSLAEEQYF. Full variable domain (rest looked up from reference TRBV5-6 and TRBJ2-7): DAGVTQSPTHLIKTRGQQVTLRCSPKSGHDTVSWYQQALGQGPQFIFQYYEEEERQRGNFPDRFSGHQFPNYSSELNVNALLLGDSALYLCASSLAEEQYFGPGTRLTVT.

The chain combines TRBV28 with TRBJ1-2, with 8 bases matching TRBD1. Germline CDR1 MDHEN, CDR2 SYDVKM. Unmatched junction bases numbered 5, after V lost 1 base and J lost 4 bases. The CDR3 sequence is 15 residues long. The CDR3 DNA reads as TGTGCCAGCAGTTTATACAGACAGGGGATCTATGGCTACACCTTC. It specifies CASSLYRQGIYGYTF.

Remarks on this clone: An end of the junction does not agree with germline; a read error may underlie this. The chain couples TRBV7-7 to TRBJ2-1, with a tentative D call TRBD1 (6 bases). The germline CDR1 and CDR2 sequences are SSHAT and FNYEAQ (reference sequence). The CDR3 covers 13 residues. CDR3 nucleotides: TGTGCTAGCAGCTTAGATGCAGGGGCACAGCAGTTCTTC. It encodes CASSLDAGAQQFF.

This clone was recorded a few times. This sequence joins TRBV28 and TRBJ2-7; TRBD1 might be the D (6 bases). CDR1 is MDHEN and CDR2 is SYDVKM in the germline V gene. The CDR3 is made up of 14 amino acids. Trimming cost V 5 bases and J 4 bases, with 15 bases left between them. Here the CDR3 reads CASSVLLGAYEQYF. In nucleotides, the CDR3 is TGTGCCAGCAGTGTCCTCTTGGGGGCGTACGAGCAGTACTTC.

The rearrangement joins TRBV11-3 to TRBJ1-2; the match to TRBD1 covers 7 bases. The CDR3 sequence is 16 residues long. Per the germline V gene, CDR1 is SGHNT and CDR2 is YENEEA. V shed 4 bases and J 4 bases; nucleotides not matched to a gene: 12. CDR3 sequence: CASSSLQGIMSYGYTF. The DNA of the CDR3 is TGTGCCAGCAGCTCTTTACAGGGGATAATGAGCTATGGCTACACCTTC.

The V gene is TRBV6-1, the J gene TRBJ1-1, with a possible D match to TRBD1 (5 bases). V shed 10 bases and J shed 2 bases, with 14 bases lying between them. This CDR3 is built from 13 residues. Germline CDR1 and CDR2: MNHNS and SASEGT. The CDR3 spells CATRRGVNTEAFF. CDR3 nucleotides: TGTGCCACCAGACGGGGGGTTAACACTGAAGCTTTCTTT.

As DNA, the CDR3 is TGTGCCACCAGCAGAGGGGGACATTCGGGCACCGGGGAGCTGTTTTTT. The encoded protein is CATSRGGHSGTGELFF. This chain links TRBV15 with TRBJ2-2; tentative D call: TRBD1 (6 bases). CDR1 and CDR2 (germline): LNHNV, YYDKDF (reference sequence). V lost 1 base and J lost 4, with 13 bases in between. CDR3 length: 16 amino acids. The variable domain in full, with the rest retrieved from reference TRBV15 and TRBJ2-2, is DAMVIQNPRYQVTQFGKPVTLSCSQTLNHNVMYWYQQKSSQAPKLLFHYYDKDFNNEADTPDNFQSRRPNTSFCFLDIRSPGLGDTAMYLCATSRGGHSGTGELFFGEGSRLTVL.

The rearrangement uses TRBV6-1 and TRBJ1-1; TRBD1 matches at 7 bases. V lost 7 bases, J lost 3 bases, and 2 bases stayed unmatched. Per the germline V gene, CDR1 is MNHNS and CDR2 is SASEGT. The CDR3 sequence is 12 residues long. The CDR3 nucleotides are TGTGCCAGCACCAGGGGGGACACTGAAGCTTTCTTT. Its protein is CASTRGDTEAFF.